This T cell receptor (beta chain) was recovered during a study of T cells in Graves' hyperthyroidism and ophthalmopathy. As for this clonotype: Its antigen is unknown.

V lost 6 bases, J lost 6 bases, and 11 bases lay in between. From germline, CDR1 is MNHNS and CDR2 SASEGT. The CDR3 totals 12 residues. Uncontrolled infection, other autoimmune disease, pregnancy or lactation led to exclusion. Clinical symptoms, serum thyroxine, TRAb, thyroid ultrasound and orbital computed tomography informed diagnoses. Amplification targeted TCR beta CDR3 regions from RNA transcripts. When the TCR CDR3 underwent first-round RT-PCR, the HTBI primer set was used. TCRdb reprocessed the multiplex PCR reads via MiXCR and lists one record per CDR3 protein. The top ten hold 9.5% to 13% of the sample, which has approximately 740,000 distinct CDR3 sequences, around 13% seen once. Broader study findings: Blood shared most expanded thyroid clonotypes above 0.001.

The sequenced sample consisted of blood. V and J are TRBV6-1 and TRBJ1-2; D is unclear. The TCR originated in a woman between 18 and 29 years old with Graves' hyperthyroidism. The CDR3 region has the DNA TGTGCCAGCAGGATTGGGGAGGATGGCTACACCTTC. This encodes CASRIGEDGYTF.